One TCR beta chain is described in this entry. Its antigen remains unidentified. This CDR3 region has 12 residues. Between the trimmed V and J ends, which lost 4 bases and 6 bases, there was a span of 9 bases. Germline CDR1 and CDR2: SGDLS and YYNGEE. The entry originates in a study of beta chain features in type 1 diabetes. cDNA synthesis used the whole RNA isolate, giving expressed TCRB sequences. Sequenced by immunoSEQ multiplex PCR; TCRdb stores in-frame clones only, minus some. This table holds roughly 250,000 clones, 20% found once. General study results and limits: A moderate, significant TCRB CDR3 shortening appeared in type 1 diabetes across four CD4+ subsets.

This sequence was found in a woman aged 40 to 50 with type 1 diabetes. The J gene is TRBJ2-3, the V gene TRBV9; D is undetermined. The sequenced material came from naive CD4+ T cells from blood. The CDR3 loop is CASSSLGDTQYF. The CDR3, as DNA: TGTGCCAGCAGCTCACTCGGGGATACGCAGTATTTT.